These 15 T cell receptor beta chains were all obtained from the same sample, sequenced in a study of T cells in Graves' hyperthyroidism and ophthalmopathy. The source material, RNA transcripts, was used to amplify TCR beta CDR3 regions. A set of HTBI primers served as the primers for a first-round RT-PCR of the TCR CDR3. TCRdb itself ran the multiplex PCR reads through MiXCR, one entry per CDR3 protein. This sample has 360,000 or so distinct CDR3 sequences; roughly 15% occur once, and the top ten carry approximately 19%. Sequenced material: blood. Every receptor here comes from a woman aged 55-69 years with Graves' ophthalmopathy.

Ten or more counts support this clonotype. The rearrangement uses TRBV5-5 and TRBJ2-3; D unclear. Germline assignment: CDR1 SGHKS and CDR2 YYEKEE (reference sequence). Trimming stripped 4 bases from V and 3 bases from J, with 15 bases between. This CDR3 has 15 amino acids. As DNA, the CDR3 is TGTGCCAGCAGCCCCCTCCTGGTGGCGACAGATACGCAGTATTTT. Translating gives CASSPLLVATDTQYF.

This clonotype has a handful of counts. Since a much larger clone is just one base distant, this may be a read error. V usage is TRBV20-1 and J usage is TRBJ2-7; D is undetermined. The CDR3 loop spans 14 amino acids. CDR1 and CDR2 from the germline V gene are DFQATT and SNEGSKA (reference sequence). CDR3 in DNA: TGCGGTGCTAGACCAGCCGCGGCTTCTTACGAGCAGTACTTC. It codes for CGARPAAASYEQYF.

This clonotype occurred many times. J is TRBJ2-7 and V is TRBV20-1; TRBD2 agrees at 7 bases. Germline trimming cut 5 bases from V and 6 bases from J; bases unmatched to any gene: 16. The CDR3 covers 15 residues. Looked up from germline, CDR1 is DFQATT and CDR2 is SNEGSKA (reference sequence). In DNA form, the CDR3 reads TGCAGTGCTCCCTCACCGGCTAGCGGTCTTGGCGAGCAGTACTTC. Residues: CSAPSPASGLGEQYF.

This clonotype has a count of ten or more. V gene TRBV6-1 combines with J gene TRBJ1-5, with D possibly TRBD1 on 5 matching bases. The V end was cut by 6 bases, the J end by 5 bases, with 11 bases between. This CDR3 is 13 amino acids long. Germline V lookup: CDR1 MNHNS, CDR2 SASEGT. The CDR3 sequence is CASREVGDQPQHF. The CDR3 DNA reads TGTGCCAGCAGGGAGGTAGGGGATCAGCCCCAGCATTTT.

V gene TRBV7-2 combines with J gene TRBJ1-6; D is possibly TRBD1 (5 bases). Germline CDR1 is SGHTA and CDR2 is FQGNSA. V was cut by 7 bases and J by 8 bases, with 15 bases left in between. The CDR3 runs to 14 residues. This CDR3 reads CASKRTIYDSPLHF. The DNA of the CDR3 is TGTGCCAGCAAGAGGACAATTTATGATTCACCCCTCCACTTT.

In this sample, this clonotype turned up a few times. The V gene is TRBV10-2, the J gene TRBJ2-7, with 9 positions matching TRBD2. The V segment lost 6 bases and the J segment 2 bases; nucleotides outside the gene matches: 8. CDR1 is WSHSY and CDR2 is SAAADI in the germline V gene. The CDR3 runs 15 residues. The CDR3 loop reads CASSRGLAFTYEQYF. The CDR3 DNA follows: TGCGCCAGCAGCCGGGGACTAGCTTTTACCTACGAGCAGTACTTC.

In the case of this clonotype: At one boundary the junction diverges from the germline segment, which might be a read error. The chain employs TRBV5-1 and TRBJ1-1; D unresolved. Germline CDR1 reads SGHRS; CDR2 reads YFSETQ. CDR3 size: 14 residues. CDR3 protein: CASSYAGVNTEAFF. In DNA, the CDR3 is TGTGCCAGCAGCTATGCGGGAGTGAACACTGAAGCTTTCTTT.

This clonotype was detected many times. V gene TRBV27 combines with J gene TRBJ2-7, with 8 bases fitting TRBD2. There are 15 residues in the CDR3. In germline, CDR1 is MNHEY, CDR2 SMNVEV (reference sequence). V was pared by 3 bases and J by 5 bases, with 9 bases of the junction left unmatched. The CDR3 spells CASSFSGGRSHEQYF. CDR3 nucleotide sequence: TGTGCCAGCAGTTTCAGTGGCGGGAGGTCCCACGAGCAGTACTTC.

This clonotype was detected ten times or more. V and J are TRBV5-8 and TRBJ2-5; D remains unclear. Trimming removed 0 bases at V and 5 bases at J, with 5 bases between. Germline CDR1 and CDR2: SGHTS and YDEGEE. CDR3 size: 12 residues. The CDR3 loop reads CASSLVSETQYF. The CDR3 coding sequence is TGTGCCAGCAGCTTGGTATCGGAGACCCAGTACTTC.

This clonotype has ten or more counts. The rearrangement uses TRBV20-1 and TRBJ2-1; 16 bases match TRBD2. Germline-derived CDR1 and CDR2 are DFQATT and SNEGSKA (reference sequence). Trimming at V came to 3 bases and at J to 4 bases, leaving 9 bases not matched to a gene. The CDR3 extends over 18 amino acids. The CDR3 loop is CSASRGLAGGPQYNEQFF. The CDR3 DNA reads TGCAGTGCTAGTAGGGGACTAGCGGGAGGGCCTCAGTACAATGAGCAGTTCTTC.

The rearrangement joins TRBV6-2 or TRBV6-3 to TRBJ1-2; D unresolved. Trimming took off 5 bases at V and 6 bases at J, with 10 bases between the two ends. Germline lookup yields CDR1 MNHEY and CDR2 SVGEGT. CDR3 length: 12 amino acids. CDR3 region: CASSREQNGYTF. CDR3 bases: TGTGCCAGCAGTAGGGAGCAGAATGGCTACACCTTC.

This clonotype occurred many times. The chain has TRBV11-2 and TRBJ2-7, with unresolved D. Trimming removed 0 bases from V and 3 bases from J, with 12 bases in between. Germline V gene data show CDR1 as SGHAT and CDR2 as FQNNGV. The CDR3 sequence is 15 residues long. DNA for the CDR3: TGTGCCAGCAGCTTAGATCCCGATGATCGCTACGAGCAGTACTTC. Protein: CASSLDPDDRYEQYF.

Only a few counts were recorded for this clonotype. The chain combines TRBV28 with TRBJ2-4, with 8 positions matching TRBD2. CDR3 length equals 17 residues. Germline V CDR1 and CDR2: MDHEN, SYDVKM. J lost 3 bases, V lost 1 base, and 8 bases had no gene match. The CDR3: CASSLSGGGVVKNIQYF. The CDR3, as DNA: TGTGCCAGCAGTTTATCGGGGGGGGGGGTAGTCAAAAACATTCAGTACTTC.

This clonotype was counted a few times. The CDR3 spells CATSSRGEKLFF. The CDR3 coding sequence is TGTGCCACCAGCAGCCGAGGTGAAAAACTGTTTTTT. J is TRBJ1-4 and V is TRBV15; D remains unclear. The CDR3 has 12 amino acids. Trimming shortened V by 3 bases and J by 7 bases, and 6 bases separated the two germline ends. CDR1 is LNHNV, CDR2 YYDKDF, per germline (reference sequence).

This clonotype appeared many times. V is TRBV12-3 or TRBV12-4 and J is TRBJ2-7, with 11 bases aligning to TRBD2. There are 15 residues in the CDR3. J gave up 4 bases and V 6 bases, and 8 bases lay outside the gene matches. The CDR3 reads CASRAGTSGPYEQYF. The CDR3 nucleotides read TGTGCCAGCAGAGCCGGGACTAGCGGTCCTTACGAGCAGTACTTC.